A single sample gave rise to the 25 T cell receptor beta chains below, sequenced in a study of control samples from healthy donors and cancer patients. The table came from immunoSEQ multiplex PCR; TCRdb's copy has only in-frame clones and leaves some out. This table holds around 120,000 clones, around 88% found once. Specimen: blood. The receptors derive from a man between 40 and 49 years old in good health.

This clone was seen more than once but under ten times. V usage is TRBV5-1 and J usage is TRBJ1-4; D is undetermined. Trimming removed 0 bases from V and 4 bases from J, with 10 bases in between. The CDR3 runs 15 residues. CDR1 and CDR2 from the germline V gene are SGHRS and YFSETQ. CDR3 bases: TGCGCCAGCAGCTTGGCCTCGGGGAGTAATGAAAAACTGTTTTTT. As protein: CASSLASGSNEKLFF.

This chain uses TRBV28 with TRBJ1-5; D unclear. The CDR3 has 14 amino acids. Per the germline V gene, CDR1 is MDHEN and CDR2 is SYDVKM. The ends were cut back, 5 bases at V and 9 bases at J, with 17 bases in the middle. The CDR3 DNA reads as TGTGCCAGCAGTATTAAGGTGGGGTCGGCGCCCCAGCATTTT. Encoded protein: CASSIKVGSAPQHF.

The rearrangement links TRBV30 to TRBJ1-3, with no clear D. V lost 4 bases, J lost 4 bases, and 14 bases lay in between. This CDR3 is built from 14 residues. CDR1 and CDR2 (germline): GTSNPN, SVGIG (reference sequence). The CDR3 reads CAWKGTSAGNTIYF. The CDR3 DNA follows: TGTGCCTGGAAGGGAACCTCCGCGGGAAACACCATATATTTT.

This clone was seen a few times. This chain links TRBV5-1 with TRBJ1-3, with D maybe TRBD1 (5 bases). Germline V gene data show CDR1 as SGHRS and CDR2 as YFSETQ. V gave up 4 bases and J gave up 1 base, with 12 bases separating them. The CDR3 is 15 residues long. The CDR3 DNA reads as TGCGCCAGCAGCCCCCTCGGGGGTTCTGGAAACACCATATATTTT. This encodes CASSPLGGSGNTIYF.

The J gene is TRBJ1-1, the V gene TRBV5-1; no clear D. In germline, CDR1 is SGHRS, CDR2 YFSETQ. The CDR3 spans 12 residues. V was pared by 7 bases and J by 0 bases, with 7 bases between. This CDR3 reads CASGEVNTEAFF. Written as DNA, the CDR3 is TGCGCCAGCGGTGAGGTGAACACTGAAGCTTTCTTT.

The chain carries TRBV27 and TRBJ2-1; possibly TRBD2 for D (5 bases). V was shortened by 3 bases and J by 2 bases, with 14 bases between the two germline ends. The CDR3 consists of 16 residues. Germline V gives CDR1 MNHEY, CDR2 SMNVEV (reference sequence). CDR3 nucleotide sequence: TGTGCCAGCAGTTTCCAGGCCGGGGTCCCCTACAATGAGCAGTTCTTC. Amino acids: CASSFQAGVPYNEQFF.

Turning to this clone: Other DNA sequences from this sample encode an identical CDR3 as well. The V gene is TRBV5-1, the J gene TRBJ2-7, with a possible D match to TRBD2 (5 bases). The CDR3 is made up of 15 amino acids. Trimming pared 4 bases from V and 0 bases from J, leaving 14 bases between. Germline loops: CDR1 SGHRS, CDR2 YFSETQ. The CDR3 reads CASSGTGRDSYEQYF. In DNA form, the CDR3 reads TGCGCCAGCAGCGGCACCGGACGGGACTCCTACGAGCAGTACTTC.

To note about this clone: Other DNA sequences from this sample encode an identical CDR3 as well. The V and J genes are TRBV5-1 and TRBJ2-7, with unresolved D. Germline-derived CDR1 and CDR2 are SGHRS and YFSETQ. The CDR3 contains 12 residues. Between the trimmed V and J ends, which lost 1 base and 0 bases, there was a span of 2 bases. The CDR3 here is CASSLSSYEQYF. The CDR3 DNA is TGCGCCAGCAGCTTGTCCTCCTACGAGCAGTACTTC.

V usage is TRBV7-9 and J usage is TRBJ2-7; possible D gene TRBD2, 6 bases. Germline V gene sequence: CDR1 SEHNR, CDR2 FQNEAQ (reference sequence). Trimming shortened V by 6 bases and J by 2 bases, and 14 bases separated the two germline ends. The CDR3 has 14 residues. The CDR3 reads CASRTQGGPYEQYF. CDR3 coding DNA: TGTGCCAGCAGGACGCAGGGAGGTCCCTACGAGCAGTACTTC.

The chain employs TRBV6-1 and TRBJ2-7; D not certain. This CDR3 is built from 11 residues. Deletions cut 3 bases from V and 6 bases from J, with 6 bases between. Germline V gives CDR1 MNHNS, CDR2 SASEGT. The CDR3 nucleotides read TGTGCCAGCAGTGACCCATTCGAGCAGTACTTC. Its protein is CASSDPFEQYF.

V is TRBV6-4 and J is TRBJ1-3; 8 nucleotides line up with TRBD1. Germline V gene lookup returns CDR1 MRHNA and CDR2 SNTAGT. V was clipped by 2 bases and J by 0 bases; unmatched bases: 9. This CDR3 spans 18 amino acids. The CDR3 is CASSDESGGHGSGNTIYF. CDR3 nucleotide sequence: TGTGCCAGCAGTGACGAGTCAGGGGGCCACGGCTCTGGAAACACCATATATTTT.

The V gene is TRBV3-1 (or the pseudogene TRBV3-2), the J gene TRBJ1-6; 8 bases map to TRBD1. The CDR3 totals 14 residues. Germline CDR1 and CDR2: LGHDT and YNNKEL (reference sequence). V gave up 2 bases and J gave up 10 bases; unmatched junction bases: 4. CDR3 sequence reads: CASSQTGGHSPLHF. The CDR3 nucleotides are TGTGCCAGCAGCCAAACAGGGGGGCACTCACCCCTCCACTTT.

This chain uses TRBV7-9 with TRBJ1-1; 7 bases line up with TRBD1. CDR3 length: 13 residues. Germline assignment: CDR1 SEHNR and CDR2 FQNEAQ (reference sequence). Trimming took 5 bases from V and 8 from J; bases not matched to a gene: 8. CDR3 protein: CASSRPGQTEAFF. The CDR3 DNA reads TGTGCCAGCAGCCGCCCGGGACAGACAGAAGCTTTCTTT. The full variable domain, with the rest looked up from reference TRBV7-9 and TRBJ1-1, is DTGVSQNPRHKITKRGQNVTFRCDPISEHNRLYWYRQTLGQGPEFLTYFQNEAQLEKSRLLSDRFSAERPKGSFSTLEIQRTEQGDSAMYLCASSRPGQTEAFFGQGTRLTVV.

The chain is built from TRBV27 and TRBJ1-2; no firm D call. CDR3 length: 13 residues. V was pared by 6 bases and J by 2 bases, with 10 bases between. Germline values: CDR1 MNHEY, CDR2 SMNVEV (reference sequence). The CDR3 is CASRLQSNYGYTF. The CDR3 nucleotides are TGTGCCAGCAGACTACAGTCCAACTATGGCTACACCTTC.

The V gene is TRBV7-9, the J gene TRBJ2-7; D assignment may be TRBD1 or TRBD2 (5 bases each). The V end lost 2 bases, the J end lost 5 bases, and 16 bases lay between the germline ends. The CDR3 runs to 15 residues. Germline V gene lookup returns CDR1 SEHNR and CDR2 FQNEAQ (reference sequence). CDR3 DNA sequence: TGTGCCAGCAGCTTACGCGGGCAGGGTATCCACGAGCAGTACTTC. Translated: CASSLRGQGIHEQYF.

This clone appeared once. The rearrangement links TRBV6-2 or TRBV6-3 to TRBJ1-5; 9 bases map to TRBD1. V lost 5 bases and J lost 2; bases outside the gene matches: 4. Germline CDR1 is MNHEY and CDR2 is SVGEGT. The CDR3 has 15 amino acids. The DNA for the CDR3 is TGTGCCAGCAGTCGGACAGGGGCCCGCAATCAGCCCCAGCATTTT. Its translation: CASSRTGARNQPQHF.

The rearrangement joins TRBV7-9 to TRBJ1-2; 8 bases fit TRBD1. CDR3 size: 16 residues. Germline trimming cut 3 bases from V and 6 bases from J; bases unmatched to any gene: 12. CDR1 is SEHNR, CDR2 FQNEAQ, per germline (reference sequence). DNA for the CDR3: TGTGCCAGCAGCTTCGCGACAGGGGCCTTTAGAGATGGCTACACCTTC. Protein product: CASSFATGAFRDGYTF.

V is TRBV28 and J is TRBJ1-2, with TRBD1 matching 8 bases. Germline V lookup: CDR1 MDHEN, CDR2 SYDVKM. V lost 4 bases and J lost 2; bases outside the gene matches: 6. This CDR3 has 15 amino acids. CDR3 nucleotide sequence: TGTGCCAGCAGTTCTCCCGGACAGGGCAACTATGGCTACACCTTC. Translated, it gives CASSSPGQGNYGYTF.

This chain links TRBV4-2 with TRBJ1-4; D is uncertain. The CDR3 consists of 14 residues. V was shortened by 0 bases and J by 7 bases, with 9 bases between the two germline ends. Looked up from germline, CDR1 is LGHNA and CDR2 is YNFKEQ. For the CDR3, the DNA is TGTGCCAGCAGCCAAGAATTCCGGTTTGAAAAACTGTTTTTT. Translating gives CASSQEFRFEKLFF.

This rearrangement joins TRBV5-4 to TRBJ2-5; D remains ambiguous. Germline V CDR1 and CDR2: SGHNT, YYREEE (reference sequence). V was cut by 5 bases and J by 2 bases, with 13 bases left in between. This CDR3 is built from 14 residues. CDR3 in amino acids: CASRPQNRQETQYF. The CDR3 region has the DNA TGTGCCAGCAGACCTCAGAACAGACAAGAGACCCAGTACTTC.

A note on this clone: The same CDR3 arises from other DNA sequences in this sample as well. The chain has TRBV5-1 and TRBJ2-7; D possibly corresponds to TRBD2 (7 bases). The CDR3 is 15 residues long. V lost 6 bases and J lost 4, with 20 bases in between. Germline CDR1 reads SGHRS; CDR2 reads YFSETQ. CDR3 loop: CASKSSGGREYEQYF. For the CDR3, the DNA is TGCGCCAGCAAATCTTCCGGGGGGCGGGAATACGAGCAGTACTTC.

The chain uses TRBV10-2 and TRBJ1-1; tentative D call: TRBD1 (6 bases). The CDR3 runs to 13 residues. Germline CDR1 WSHSY, CDR2 SAAADI. The V and J ends lost 4 bases and 5 bases respectively, with 11 bases between them. For the CDR3, the DNA is TGCGCCAGCAGTGTAGGGGGTGGAACTGAAGCTTTCTTT. It encodes CASSVGGGTEAFF.

The J gene is TRBJ2-7, the V gene TRBV30, with 7 bases lining up with TRBD1. The ends lost 7 bases at V and 2 bases at J; junction bases unmatched: 14. CDR1 is GTSNPN and CDR2 is SVGIG in the germline V gene (reference sequence). The CDR3 spans 15 residues. CDR3 in DNA: TGTGCCTCGACTCCCTTTTCGCAGGGGGCCTACGAGCAGTACTTC. The encoded protein is CASTPFSQGAYEQYF.

V usage is TRBV4-1 and J usage is TRBJ1-2; D gene uncertain. The V end lost 0 bases, the J end lost 4 bases, and 6 bases lay between the germline ends. The CDR3 has 13 amino acids. CDR1 MGHRA and CDR2 YSYEKL come from the germline V gene. CDR3: CASSQETLYGYTF. The CDR3 region has the DNA TGCGCCAGCAGCCAAGAAACGCTCTATGGCTACACCTTC.

The rearrangement uses TRBV6-5 and TRBJ2-6, with D tentatively TRBD2 (6 bases). The CDR3 length is 15 residues. Germline V gives CDR1 MNHEY, CDR2 SVGAGI. The ends were cut back, 2 bases at V and 2 bases at J, with 7 bases in the middle. The CDR3 here is CASSYGGTGANVLTF. In DNA, the CDR3 is TGTGCCAGCAGTTACGGAGGGACTGGGGCCAACGTCCTGACTTTC.